The present entry profiles one TCR beta chain with its context. Its antigen remains unknown. Sequenced by immunoSEQ multiplex PCR; TCRdb stores in-frame clones only, minus some. The sample yields roughly 33,000 clones, roughly 75% seen once. This sample was taken from a study of vaccination effects on CD4 cells after COVID-19. Study-level background: Samples gathered post-vaccine arrived a median of 72 days past the second dose. About 2.2 million PBMC per well were cultured with approximately 10 IU/ml IL-2 and roughly 10 ug/ml peptides. Study-level findings and limits: Infection- and vaccine-induced clones contracted markedly late after vaccination.

Isolation of CD4+ T cells took place after 10 to 11 days of culture. Confirmation by PCR established that the person had SARS-CoV-2 infection between March and December 2020. Each participant was given two doses of one vaccine (BNT162b2 or mRNA-1273). Germline CDR1 reads GTSNPN; CDR2 reads SVGIG (reference sequence). This CDR3 is built from 12 residues. The V end lost 0 bases, the J end lost 3 bases, and 5 bases lay between the germline ends. V gene TRBV30 combines with J gene TRBJ1-2; no firm D call. The sequenced sample was CD4+ T cells from PBMCs cultured without peptide, obtained after COVID-19 vaccination. This receptor was taken from a human donor who had a prior SARS-CoV-2 infection. CDR3 DNA sequence: TGTGCCTGGAGTGTTACAGACTATGGCTACACCTTC. Its protein product is CAWSVTDYGYTF.